The present T cell receptor (beta chain) was sequenced within a study of identical twins. TCRdb processed the 5' RACE reads anew with MiXCR; each CDR3 protein has one entry. The sample has about 220,000 distinct CDR3 sequences; 7% to 8.5% are singletons. V shed 1 base and J 4 bases; nucleotides not matched to a gene: 5. Germline values: CDR1 SGHDT, CDR2 YYEEEE. There are 15 residues in the CDR3. The sample holds a few counts of this clonotype. In addition, the sample was reused for a study of yellow fever vaccine responses in identical twins.

This chain joins TRBV5-6 and TRBJ2-4; 7 nucleotides agree with TRBD2. Sequenced input: CD8+ T cells sorted from blood. This TCR was sampled from a woman under 30 in good health. The CDR3 region is CASSLWAGEKNIQYF. Written as DNA, the CDR3 is TGTGCCAGCAGCTTGTGGGCGGGGGAGAAAAACATTCAGTACTTC.